Sequencing of this T cell receptor (beta chain) was carried out in a study of identical twins. One entry per CDR3 protein results from TCRdb running MiXCR on the 5' RACE reads. The sample holds approximately 1.8 million distinct CDR3 sequences, about 32% seen once. This CDR3 is 16 amino acids long. The V gene's germline CDR1 is DFQATT and CDR2 SNEGSKA (reference sequence). J was trimmed by 4 bases and V by 0 bases; bases with no gene match: 6. The sequenced sample was cord blood. This TCR was recovered from a newborn girl in good health. The chain uses TRBV20-1 and TRBJ2-1; 10 bases are shared with TRBD2. The DNA for the CDR3 is TGCAGTGCTAGAGATCTGCGGACTAGCGGTTACAATGAGCAGTTCTTC. Protein product: CSARDLRTSGYNEQFF.